This T cell receptor beta chain was sequenced for a study of long-term antiretroviral therapy in people with HIV. Trimming took off 0 bases at V and 9 bases at J, with 9 bases between the two ends. CDR3 length: 12 amino acids. CDR1 and CDR2 from the germline V gene are SQVTM and ANQGSEA. Samples were assayed with immunoSEQ v3.0 at survey level. Assay: immunoSEQ multiplex PCR; the TCRdb copy retains only in-frame clones and omits some. The repertoire holds fewer than 25,000 clones, with 65% to 85% as singletons. This receptor was identified in a young man with HIV. Source: unsorted PBMCs, taken 1.5 years after starting antiretroviral therapy. This chain connects TRBV29-1 to TRBJ2-4; D gene unclear. The CDR3 region is CSVEDPRSIQYF. CDR3 in DNA: TGCAGCGTTGAAGATCCTAGAAGCATTCAGTACTTC.